The source of this T cell receptor beta chain is a study of shared clonotypes between healthy human individuals. The CDR3 contains 14 residues. Germline CDR1 is KGHSH and CDR2 is LQKENI. Trimming took 6 bases from V and 2 from J, leaving 13 bases between them. Deep-level settings were used for running the assay. The assay was immunoSEQ multiplex PCR, and TCRdb's table has in-frame clones only and misses some. The data contain about 1.5 million clones, 95% to 99% of them singletons. A single count supports this clone. The V and J genes are TRBV18 and TRBJ1-2; D is possibly TRBD1 (6 bases). Sequencing used naive CD4+ T cells sorted from blood. Stated subset: CD45RA+ positively selected. The source is a young man in good health. The CDR3 DNA is TGTGCCAGCTCGACCGGGACATCCAACTATGGCTACACCTTC. Its protein is CASSTGTSNYGYTF.